These T cell receptor beta chains were read from a single sample in a study of response to subunit inactivated influenza vaccine. MiXCR, applied by TCRdb to the RT-PCR reads, yields one record per CDR3 protein. The table has roughly 190,000 distinct CDR3 sequences, about an eighth seen once; the top ten hold roughly 24%. The specimen comprised CD8+ T cells sorted from PBMCs, sampled roughly 5 days after vaccination. The receptor source for this set is a man aged 50 to 59 who received an inactivated influenza vaccine. CDR3s leave out the opening cysteine and the closing phenylalanine or tryptophan.

v_gene	j_gene	CDR3aa
TRBV25-1	TRBJ2-1	ASSPWTGPYNEQF
TRBV29-1	TRBJ2-1	SGSPLAPTGEQF
TRBV9	TRBJ2-3	ASKWLHTDTQY
TRBV11-2	TRBJ1-4	ASSLAGQGITNEKLF
TRBV12-3/TRBV12-4	TRBJ2-3	ASSYPGLAGITDTQY
TRBV7-8	TRBJ2-5	ASSYLGLQAGRETQY
TRBV28	TRBJ1-2	ASRRPGASYGYT
TRBV4-2	TRBJ1-1	ASSPRDRENTEAF
TRBV6-1	TRBJ2-7	ASNPKELSTYEQY
TRBV5-5	TRBJ1-2	ASSPGTFVADGYT
TRBV20-1	TRBJ1-2	SARDRDRNYGYT
TRBV14	TRBJ1-2	ASSQGGQSNYGYT
TRBV7-6	TRBJ1-1	ASRLGAGTEAF
TRBV6-2/TRBV6-3	TRBJ2-7	ASSLLTPRALVYEQY
TRBV27	TRBJ2-1	ASSPITVLGASYNEQF
TRBV3-1	TRBJ2-1	ASNEPLFTGAAYNEQF
TRBV28	TRBJ2-4	ASSWDPGQRNIQY
TRBV7-6	TRBJ1-1	ASSSEPNTEAF
TRBV7-2	TRBJ2-1	ASRRGTGQF
TRBV4-1	TRBJ2-7	ASSQEFGTATYEQY
TRBV5-1	TRBJ2-7	ASSSWQGLDEQY
TRBV29-1	TRBJ2-7	SVEYSGQGYEQY
TRBV6-2/TRBV6-3	TRBJ2-7	ASSTGALEQY
TRBV28	TRBJ2-7	ASSWFRETYEQY
TRBV20-1	TRBJ1-1	SARDGGGPEAF
TRBV7-8	TRBJ2-7	ASSLAPRGYEQY
TRBV9	TRBJ2-7	ASSGDGYEQY
TRBV3-1	TRBJ1-5	ASSEGQGSGEPQH
TRBV28	TRBJ2-1	ASSSGRGGFNEQF
TRBV4-3	TRBJ2-7	ASSQGTSYEQY
TRBV20-1	TRBJ2-7	SAGDLYEQY
TRBV19	TRBJ1-5	ASSIFSQGAVNQPQH
TRBV14	TRBJ2-4	ASSLSGWDQY
TRBV11-2	TRBJ2-7	ASSPYRGLLYEQY
TRBV11-2	TRBJ2-7	ASIEQGRAYEQY
TRBV9	TRBJ2-3	ASSVAVFTDTQY
TRBV20-1	TRBJ2-7	SARDLIQGYEQY
TRBV12-3/TRBV12-4	TRBJ2-1	ASSINEQF
TRBV29-1	TRBJ2-7	SVEAGGLGQY
TRBV4-2	TRBJ1-1	ASSQLTGEAF
TRBV5-1	TRBJ2-5	ASSLVYPTSGKETQY
TRBV12-3/TRBV12-4	TRBJ2-3	ASSSLAGRGDTQY
TRBV7-2	TRBJ2-5	ASSLSLARETQY
TRBV7-2	TRBJ2-3	ASSLVGASTDTQY
TRBV7-2	TRBJ2-7	ASSLAGGRDYSYEQY